This T cell receptor beta chain was sequenced for a study of T-cell reconstitution after alpha-beta-depleted transplantation in children. The study's findings and limits: The authors attributed T-cell counts and diversity one year after transplant mostly to newly produced T cells.

V shed 1 base and J shed 5 bases, with 13 bases lying between them. This CDR3 is 15 amino acids long. CDR1 is SGDLS and CDR2 is YYNGEE in the germline V gene. A TCRbeta library incorporating unique molecular identifiers was prepared. MiXCR, applied by TCRdb to the PCR reads, yields one record per CDR3 protein. Found here are fewer than 500,000 distinct CDR3 sequences, 43% of them singletons; the top ten hold 27%. In its sample, this clonotype was seen many times. Antigen unknown. Sequencing was performed on PBMCs, taken before TCRalphabeta/CD19-depleted stem cell transplant. The source is a girl aged 2 to 10 with aplastic anemia, due to receive a stem cell transplant. This chain joins TRBV9 and TRBJ2-1, with no clear D. The CDR3 here is CASSVSSKVNNEQFF. DNA for the CDR3: TGTGCCAGCAGCGTATCAAGTAAGGTCAACAATGAGCAGTTCTTC.